The T cell receptor beta chain described here comes from a study of T cell repertoires in cytomegalovirus infection. The CDR3 sequence is 11 residues long. Trimming removed 1 base at V and 9 bases at J, with 4 bases between. Germline CDR1 is SNHLY and CDR2 is FYNNEI. In its sample, this clonotype was seen many times. Its antigen remains unidentified. MiXCR, run by TCRdb on the reads, gives a single entry per CDR3 protein. In the table there are 750,000 to 950,000 distinct CDR3 sequences, 25% to 30% of which are singletons. The chain recombines TRBV2 with TRBJ2-1; D is uncertain. This TCR derives from a human donor in good health (CMV status not recorded). Some clones in this sample may be carry-over from other donors' samples. The sequenced sample was cultured CD8+ T cells from PBMCs, obtained from culture after CMV antigen stimulation. The CDR3 loop reads CASSEGGEQFF. In DNA, the CDR3 is TGTGCCAGCAGTGAAGGGGGTGAGCAGTTCTTC.